The 12 T cell receptor beta chains given below trace back to one sample, sequenced in a study of blood T cell repertoires in COVID-19. Sequenced by immunoSEQ multiplex PCR; TCRdb stores in-frame clones only, minus some. The data show just over 350,000 clones, 65% to 90% seen once. The specimen was peripheral blood. Receptors originate from a woman aged 60-75 years with COVID-19, enrolled during active disease.

The V call is TRBV7-2, the J call TRBJ1-6, with D uncertain. Trimming cost V 3 bases and J 5 bases, with 14 bases left between them. The CDR3 loop spans 16 amino acids. Looked up from germline, CDR1 is SGHTA and CDR2 is FQGNSA. The CDR3 DNA follows: TGTGCCAGCAGCTTGAACAGCCACCATAATAATTCACCCCTCCACTTT. Translating gives CASSLNSHHNNSPLHF.

Only a few counts were recorded for this clone. One junction end does not reproduce the germline sequence, and a read error may be involved. The chain joins TRBV30 to TRBJ1-2; 8 nucleotides align to TRBD1. There are 13 residues in the CDR3. Germline V gene sequence: CDR1 GTSNPN, CDR2 SVGIG (reference sequence). The CDR3 DNA reads TGCTTAGCAGGGGGCGGGGATAACTATGGCTACACCTTC. It encodes CLAGGGDNYGYTF.

The chain is built from TRBV3-1 (or the pseudogene TRBV3-2) and TRBJ1-1; D gene uncertain. Between the trimmed V and J ends, which lost 1 base and 1 base, there was a span of 7 bases. The CDR3 has 14 residues. Germline-derived CDR1 and CDR2 are LGHDT and YNNKEL (reference sequence). The CDR3 bases are TGTGCCAGCAGCCAAGCGGCGGGGAACACTGAAGCTTTCTTT. Amino acid sequence: CASSQAAGNTEAFF.

This rearrangement joins TRBV27 to TRBJ1-3; 7 bases are a match to TRBD1. Per the germline V gene, CDR1 is MNHEY and CDR2 is SMNVEV (reference sequence). CDR3 length equals 16 residues. V shed 3 bases, J shed 0 bases, and the junction held 5 bases outside the gene matches. This chain's CDR3 is CASSFGTDFSGNTIYF. For the CDR3, the DNA is TGTGCCAGCAGTTTCGGGACAGACTTCTCTGGAAACACCATATATTTT.

The chain couples TRBV25-1 to TRBJ1-2; 8 bases fit TRBD1. After removal of 1 base from V and 4 bases from J, the junction contained 5 bases not matched to a gene. Germline loops: CDR1 MGHDK, CDR2 SYGVNS. The CDR3 has 15 residues. DNA for the CDR3: TGTGCCAGCAGTGAATCCGGGACAGGCGTCTATGGCTACACCTTC. As protein: CASSESGTGVYGYTF.

The gene calls are TRBV7-3 and TRBJ2-7, with TRBD1 as a possible D gene (5 bases). CDR1 is SGHTA and CDR2 is FQGTGA in the germline V gene. V was shortened by 5 bases and J by 3 bases, with 14 bases between the two germline ends. The CDR3 runs to 14 residues. This CDR3 reads CASSPAPGIYEQYF. CDR3 DNA: TGTGCCAGCAGCCCCGCCCCAGGGATCTACGAGCAGTACTTC. Full variable domain (outside the CDR3, taken from reference TRBV7-3 and TRBJ2-7): GAGVSQTPSNKVTEKGKYVELRCDPISGHTALYWYRQSLGQGPEFLIYFQGTGAADDSGLPNDRFFAVRPEGSVSTLKIQRTERGDSAVYLCASSPAPGIYEQYFGPGTRLTVT.

The gene calls are TRBV2 and TRBJ1-2, with D maybe TRBD1 (5 bases). The V end lost 2 bases, the J end lost 6 bases, and 7 bases lay between the germline ends. This CDR3 comprises 12 residues. CDR1 and CDR2 (germline): SNHLY, FYNNEI. CDR3 loop: CASSEWGDGYTF. The CDR3 region has the DNA TGTGCCAGCAGTGAATGGGGGGATGGCTACACCTTC.

In its sample, this clone was seen once. The chain has TRBV2 and TRBJ2-3; TRBD2 is a possible D gene (6 bases). Trimming cost V 11 bases and J 1 base, with 13 bases left between them. CDR3 length: 13 amino acids. The germline CDR1 and CDR2 sequences are SNHLY and FYNNEI. The CDR3 DNA reads as TGTGCCGCGGGAACGGGGCGCACAGATACGCAGTATTTT. Its translation is CAAGTGRTDTQYF.

The J gene is TRBJ2-3, the V gene TRBV4-3, with TRBD2 matching 10 bases. The germline gives CDR1 LGHNA, CDR2 YSLEER. The CDR3 runs 17 residues. V lost 4 bases to trimming and J lost 2 bases; unmatched junction nucleotides: 9. CDR3 region: CASSLSAGGAFTDTQYF. In DNA, the CDR3 is TGCGCCAGCAGCCTCTCAGCGGGGGGGGCCTTCACAGATACGCAGTATTTT.

This chain links TRBV12-3 or TRBV12-4 with TRBJ2-7, with D unclear. With 3 bases removed from V and 6 bases from J, the gap between germline ends came to 9 bases. The CDR3 is 12 amino acids. CDR3 protein: CASSFDMGEQYF. In nucleotides, the CDR3 is TGTGCCAGCAGTTTCGACATGGGCGAGCAGTACTTC.

This chain uses TRBV5-4 with TRBJ1-1; 7 positions agree with TRBD1. Per the germline V gene, CDR1 is SGHNT and CDR2 is YYREEE (reference sequence). V lost 3 bases to trimming and J lost 4 bases; unmatched junction nucleotides: 9. The length of the CDR3 is 15 residues. CDR3 coding DNA: TGTGCCAGCAGCTCGAGACAGGGTCAGGGCACTGAAGCTTTCTTT. It specifies CASSSRQGQGTEAFF. The variable domain in full, completed from reference TRBV5-4 and TRBJ1-1, reads ETGVTQSPTHLIKTRGQQVTLRCSSQSGHNTVSWYQQALGQGPQFIFQYYREEENGRGNFPPRFSGLQFPNYSSELNVNALELDDSALYLCASSSRQGQGTEAFFGQGTRLTVV.

The genes are TRBV13 and TRBJ2-3; 8 bases agree with TRBD2. Germline V gives CDR1 PRHDT, CDR2 FYEKMQ (reference sequence). The CDR3 runs 13 residues. Unmatched junction bases numbered 4, after V lost 5 bases and J lost 6 bases. The CDR3 reads CASSLKRGDTQYF. Written as DNA, the CDR3 is TGTGCCAGCAGCCTTAAGCGGGGGGATACGCAGTATTTT.